The 16 T cell receptor beta chains reported below all come from one sample, sequenced in a study of blood T cell repertoires in COVID-19. TCRdb keeps only in-frame clones here, not all; method: immunoSEQ multiplex PCR. The sample lists under 200,000 clones, less than 90% occurring once. The sample comprised PBMCs or T cells enriched from blood (not recorded which). The origin of the receptors is a woman aged 45-65 years who had recovered from COVID-19.

Here the CDR3 DNA reads TGCGCCAGCACATCCGGACGGGGAAGCACAGATACGCAGTATTTT. Protein: CASTSGRGSTDTQYF. The J gene is TRBJ2-3, the V gene TRBV5-1; D may be TRBD2 (5 bases). Germline V gene data show CDR1 as SGHRS and CDR2 as YFSETQ. The CDR3 totals 15 residues. The V and J ends lost 6 bases and 0 bases respectively, with 14 bases between them.

The gene calls are TRBV27 and TRBJ2-1; D may be TRBD1 (6 bases). V lost 3 bases and J 7 bases, leaving 19 bases between the germline ends. Germline loops: CDR1 MNHEY, CDR2 SMNVEV (reference sequence). This CDR3 is 16 amino acids long. The chain's CDR3 is CASSFVMGADMNEQFF. As DNA, the CDR3 is TGTGCCAGCAGTTTCGTTATGGGGGCTGATATGAATGAGCAGTTCTTC.

The rearrangement links TRBV11-3 to TRBJ2-1; D is perhaps TRBD1 (6 bases). Trimming stripped 1 base from V and 5 bases from J, with 12 bases between. Germline assignment: CDR1 SGHNT and CDR2 YENEEA. The CDR3 runs 15 residues. CDR3 protein: CASSLGADRNNEQFF. The CDR3 DNA sequence: TGTGCCAGCAGCTTAGGGGCCGACAGGAACAATGAGCAGTTCTTC.

The V and J genes are TRBV4-1 and TRBJ1-5; no firm D call. The CDR3 has 17 amino acids. The V gene lost 2 bases and the J gene lost 7 bases, with 21 bases spanning the gap. CDR1 MGHRA and CDR2 YSYEKL come from the germline V gene. Here the CDR3 DNA reads TGCGCCAGCAGCCAATCAATGAGTGCGAACTCTCGGCAGCCCCAGCATTTT. It yields the protein CASSQSMSANSRQPQHF.

V usage is TRBV19 and J usage is TRBJ1-1; TRBD1 agrees at 9 bases. Germline CDR1 reads LNHDA; CDR2 reads SQIVND (reference sequence). The CDR3 is made up of 15 amino acids. Losses at the gene ends were 5 bases for V and 4 bases for J; bases not matched to a gene: 8. The CDR3 nucleotides are TGTGCCAGTAGTTCCTCCGGGACAGGGACCACTGAAGCTTTCTTT. Residues: CASSSSGTGTTEAFF.

The V call is TRBV7-9, the J call TRBJ2-1; the match to TRBD1 covers 7 bases. V shed 3 bases, J shed 6 bases, and the junction held 11 bases outside the gene matches. Germline lookup yields CDR1 SEHNR and CDR2 FQNEAQ (reference sequence). The CDR3 is made up of 16 amino acids. CDR3 in amino acids: CASSLTPRGTVNEQFF. The DNA of the CDR3 is TGTGCCAGCAGCTTGACGCCCCGAGGGACAGTCAATGAGCAGTTCTTC.

The chain is built from TRBV19 and TRBJ2-1, with D unclear. CDR1 is LNHDA, CDR2 SQIVND, per germline (reference sequence). The CDR3 has 16 residues. Trimming left V 2 bases short and J 1 base short, with 12 bases between. CDR3 amino acids: CASSISQFSSYNEQFF. CDR3 in DNA: TGTGCCAGTAGTATATCGCAGTTTTCGTCCTACAATGAGCAGTTCTTC.

Relative to its sample, this clone is medium-sized. This sequence joins TRBV7-2 and TRBJ2-2; tentative D call: TRBD2 (6 bases). The germline V and J ends were trimmed by 3 bases and 3 bases, with 14 bases remaining between them. The CDR3 consists of 16 residues. Germline CDR1 and CDR2: SGHTA and FQGNSA. Written as DNA, the CDR3 is TGTGCCAGCAGCTTGCCCACTAGCCTACACACCGGGGAGCTGTTTTTT. Its protein is CASSLPTSLHTGELFF.

The CDR3 nucleotides are TGTGCCAGCAGCTTAGGACAGACCTCCTACGAGCAGTACTTC. Translating it yields CASSLGQTSYEQYF. The gene calls are TRBV13 and TRBJ2-7; D gene unclear. V gave up 0 bases and J gave up 0 bases, with 6 bases separating them. This CDR3 region has 14 residues. The germline CDR1 and CDR2 sequences are PRHDT and FYEKMQ (reference sequence). The variable domain in full, completed from reference TRBV13 and TRBJ2-7, reads AAGVIQSPRHLIKEKRETATLKCYPIPRHDTVYWYQQGPGQDPQFLISFYEKMQSDKGSIPDRFSAQQFSDYHSELNMSSLELGDSALYFCASSLGQTSYEQYFGPGTRLTVT.

The chain is built from TRBV6-5 and TRBJ2-1; 14 nucleotides align to TRBD2. Germline trimming cut 2 bases from V and 9 bases from J; bases unmatched to any gene: 3. CDR3 length: 15 residues. CDR1 is MNHEY, CDR2 SVGAGI, per germline. CDR3 sequence: CASSYGTSGRGEQFF. In DNA form, the CDR3 reads TGTGCCAGCAGTTACGGGACTAGCGGGAGAGGTGAGCAGTTCTTC.

The chain couples TRBV2 to TRBJ1-6; 9 bases line up with TRBD1. The CDR3 is 15 residues long. The germline gives CDR1 SNHLY, CDR2 FYNNEI. Losses at the gene ends were 5 bases for V and 10 bases for J; bases not matched to a gene: 9. The CDR3: CASSPTGQGNSPLHF. As DNA, the CDR3 is TGTGCCAGCAGTCCCACGGGACAGGGTAACTCACCCCTCCACTTT. The variable domain in full, with the rest retrieved from reference TRBV2 and TRBJ1-6, is EPEVTQTPSHQVTQMGQEVILRCVPISNHLYFYWYRQILGQKVEFLVSFYNNEISEKSEIFDDQFSVERPDGSNFTLKIRSTKLEDSAMYFCASSPTGQGNSPLHFGNGTRLTVT.

J is TRBJ1-1 and V is TRBV28, with TRBD1 matching over 9 bases. The CDR3 totals 14 residues. Germline trimming cut 7 bases from V and 1 base from J; bases unmatched to any gene: 4. Per germline, CDR1 MDHEN and CDR2 SYDVKM. The CDR3 region has the DNA TGTGCCAGCACCCGACAGGGGGGGAACACTGAAGCTTTCTTT. It is translated as CASTRQGGNTEAFF.

The rearrangement joins TRBV19 to TRBJ1-6; 7 bases map to TRBD1. V trimming: 5 bases; J trimming: 7 bases; junction bases outside the gene matches: 5. This CDR3 has 14 residues. Germline-derived CDR1 and CDR2 are LNHDA and SQIVND (reference sequence). The CDR3 region is CASSGAGGNSPLHF. The CDR3 bases are TGTGCCAGTAGTGGGGCAGGGGGGAATTCACCCCTCCACTTT. The whole variable domain, filled in from reference TRBV19 and TRBJ1-6, reads DGGITQSPKYLFRKEGQNVTLSCEQNLNHDAMYWYRQDPGQGLRLIYYSQIVNDFQKGDIAEGYSVSREKKESFPLTVTSAQKNPTAFYLCASSGAGGNSPLHFGNGTRLTVT.

This chain connects TRBV6-9 to TRBJ1-1, with TRBD1 identical over 9 bases. V lost 4 bases and J lost 8; bases outside the gene matches: 2. The germline gives CDR1 MNHGY, CDR2 SVAAGI. This CDR3 has 12 residues. The CDR3 spells CASSFGQGEAFF. For the CDR3, the DNA is TGTGCCAGCAGTTTTGGACAGGGGGAAGCTTTCTTT.

The table lists this clone with a count of one. The chain combines TRBV25-1 with TRBJ1-6; 9 bases fit TRBD1. CDR1 is MGHDK and CDR2 is SYGVNS in the germline V gene. There are 15 residues in the CDR3. V trimming: 2 bases; J trimming: 10 bases; junction bases outside the gene matches: 6. The CDR3 sequence: CASSELGTGKSPLHF. The CDR3 DNA sequence: TGTGCCAGCAGTGAACTAGGGACAGGGAAGTCACCCCTCCACTTT.

The chain links TRBV9 to TRBJ2-3, with 7 bases matching TRBD2. Germline assignment: CDR1 SGDLS and CDR2 YYNGEE. The ends lost 0 bases at V and 1 base at J; junction bases unmatched: 5. The CDR3 totals 16 residues. CDR3 residues: CASSVGRSGGTDTQYF. The CDR3 DNA reads as TGTGCCAGCAGCGTAGGGAGGAGCGGGGGCACAGATACGCAGTATTTT.